These 7 T cell receptor beta chains were sequenced from one sample in a study of identical twins. TCRdb reprocessed the 5' RACE reads via MiXCR and lists one record per CDR3 protein. This table holds 510,000 or so distinct CDR3 sequences, roughly 15% found once. The same specimen was also included in a second study, on yellow fever vaccine responses in identical twins.

The sample taken for sequencing was CD4+ T cells sorted from blood. These receptors were taken from a woman between 18 and 30 years old in good health.

In its sample, this clonotype was seen a few times. The chain employs TRBV4-1 and TRBJ1-1; D possibly corresponds to TRBD1 (5 bases). V was pared by 0 bases and J by 6 bases, with 11 bases between. The CDR3 runs to 14 residues. Germline V gene sequence: CDR1 MGHRA, CDR2 YSYEKL. The DNA of the CDR3 is TGCGCCAGCAGCCAAGAAGGGGACGGAGCTGAAGCTTTCTTT. Amino acids: CASSQEGDGAEAFF.

The gene calls are TRBV4-2 and TRBJ2-1; 14 bases line up with TRBD2. CDR1 is LGHNA, CDR2 YNFKEQ, per germline. The V and J ends lost 2 bases and 6 bases, in that order; junction bases with no gene match: 9. The CDR3 sequence is 18 residues long. DNA for the CDR3: TGTGCCAGCAGCCAAAAGGGGAAGACTAGCGGGAGGGTCAATGAGCAGTTCTTC. This encodes CASSQKGKTSGRVNEQFF.

This clonotype has only a few counts. This chain links TRBV12-3 or TRBV12-4 with TRBJ2-7, with 7 positions matching TRBD2. This CDR3 is built from 14 residues. The V and J ends lost 5 bases and 3 bases, in that order; junction bases with no gene match: 7. The CDR3 nucleotides read TGTGCCAGCAGTCCCCGCCGGGAGGACTACGAGCAGTACTTC. This encodes CASSPRREDYEQYF.

This clonotype has only a few counts. The V gene is TRBV5-1, the J gene TRBJ2-5, with unresolved D. Trimming took off 0 bases at V and 5 bases at J, with 17 bases between the two ends. The CDR3 has 16 residues. Germline V lookup: CDR1 SGHRS, CDR2 YFSETQ. CDR3 nucleotides: TGCGCCAGCAGCTTGGACGGACGTCCCCTCGGGGAGACCCAGTACTTC. Amino acid sequence: CASSLDGRPLGETQYF.

This clonotype was detected only a few times. The chain combines TRBV5-1 with TRBJ2-1; possibly TRBD1 or TRBD2 for D (5 bases each). This CDR3 comprises 15 residues. The V end lost 3 bases, the J end lost 2 bases, and 12 bases lay between the germline ends. Germline V gene lookup returns CDR1 SGHRS and CDR2 YFSETQ. The DNA of the CDR3 is TGCGCCAGCAGCTATCCCGGGACCACCTACAATGAGCAGTTCTTC. Amino acid sequence: CASSYPGTTYNEQFF.

The CDR3 loop reads CASCPRQPGGSQYF. In DNA form, the CDR3 reads TGTGCCAGTTGCCCCAGGCAACCGGGCGGGTCGCAGTATTTT. The V gene is TRBV19, the J gene TRBJ2-3, with D possibly TRBD2 on 5 matching bases. Between the trimmed V and J ends, which lost 8 bases and 10 bases, there was a span of 22 bases. Germline lookup yields CDR1 LNHDA and CDR2 SQIVND (reference sequence). CDR3 length: 14 residues.

The gene calls are TRBV13 and TRBJ2-1; 13 bases agree with TRBD2. The V gene end was trimmed by 1 base and the J gene end by 0 bases; junction bases not matched to a gene: 6. Germline assignment: CDR1 PRHDT and CDR2 FYEKMQ (reference sequence). The CDR3 runs to 19 residues. CDR3 DNA: TGTGCCAGCAGCTTAGATGGGACTAGCGGGACGAGCTCCTACAATGAGCAGTTCTTC. Translated, it gives CASSLDGTSGTSSYNEQFF.